Below, 11 T cell receptor beta chains from the same sample are listed, as sequenced in a study of blood T cells in healthy people across ages. Then a second PCR, running about 6 to 11 cycles, was carried out with a sample-barcoded 5' primer and a J-beta primer mix. Via MiXCR, TCRdb re-called the 5' RACE reads, giving one row per CDR3 protein. The data contain some 1.7 million distinct CDR3 sequences, 28% of them singletons. Sample: blood. These receptors came from a woman aged 30 to 39 in good health.

The V and J genes are TRBV9 and TRBJ2-3, with TRBD2 matching 10 bases. The CDR3 consists of 17 residues. V lost 0 bases to trimming and J lost 3 bases; unmatched junction nucleotides: 7. The V gene's germline CDR1 is SGDLS and CDR2 YYNGEE. The CDR3 protein is CASSVGHGLAATDTQYF. Here the CDR3 DNA reads TGTGCCAGCAGCGTAGGTCACGGACTAGCGGCTACAGATACGCAGTATTTT.

Many counts were recorded for this clonotype. The genes are TRBV27 and TRBJ2-7; TRBD2 matches at 7 bases. This CDR3 has 13 amino acids. Germline V CDR1 and CDR2: MNHEY, SMNVEV (reference sequence). V was pared by 10 bases and J by 4 bases, with 10 bases of the junction left unmatched. Here the CDR3 reads CANKREGQYEQYF. CDR3 nucleotide sequence: TGTGCCAACAAGAGGGAGGGCCAATACGAGCAGTACTTC.

This clonotype was picked up many times. This chain joins TRBV5-5 and TRBJ2-5; D perhaps matches TRBD1 (6 bases). V dropped 6 bases and J dropped 7 bases, with 19 bases sitting between them. Germline loops: CDR1 SGHKS, CDR2 YYEKEE (reference sequence). CDR3 length: 14 amino acids. The CDR3 nucleotides are TGTGCCAGCAAGGGGGACGTCGGTTTCGGGACCCAGTACTTC. Translating gives CASKGDVGFGTQYF.

This chain links TRBV27 with TRBJ2-7, with a weak D call TRBD2 (6 bases). The CDR3 consists of 15 residues. The V gene lost 10 bases and the J gene lost 12 bases, with 31 bases spanning the gap. Germline CDR1 is MNHEY and CDR2 is SMNVEV (reference sequence). The CDR3 loop is CANPRGLTLNRFPYF. The CDR3 bases are TGTGCCAACCCTCGGGGACTCACATTAAACCGGTTCCCGTACTTC.

Details on this clonotype: A much bigger clone sits one base away, suggesting this may be a read error. The chain employs TRBV7-9 and TRBJ2-1; TRBD1 is a possible D gene (6 bases). This CDR3 is 16 amino acids long. Germline V CDR1 and CDR2: SEHNR, FQNEAQ (reference sequence). Trimming removed 0 bases at V and 9 bases at J, with 18 bases between. The CDR3 nucleotides are TGTGCCAGCAGCTTAGCTGATCGGAGACAGGACAGTGAGCAGTTCTTC. This encodes CASSLADRRQDSEQFF.

The chain joins TRBV28 to TRBJ1-2; 7 bases match TRBD1. CDR1 and CDR2 (germline): MDHEN, SYDVKM. This CDR3 region has 11 residues. The ends lost 3 bases at V and 12 bases at J; junction bases unmatched: 4. The CDR3: CASSFKDRHTF. CDR3 DNA sequence: TGTGCCAGCAGTTTCAAGGACAGGCACACCTTC.

The CDR3 DNA reads TGTGCCAGCAGCCCTACGGGACAGTCAACCTACGAGCAGTACTTC. Amino acids: CASSPTGQSTYEQYF. The genes are TRBV4-2 and TRBJ2-7; TRBD1 agrees at 7 bases. The CDR3 consists of 15 residues. The ends lost 4 bases at V and 2 bases at J; junction bases unmatched: 8. CDR1 LGHNA and CDR2 YNFKEQ come from the germline V gene.

This clonotype was recorded a few times. Relative to the germline gene, one junction end is altered; a read error may explain this. The genes are TRBV6-5 and TRBJ2-4, with a weak D call TRBD2 (5 bases). The J call is doubtful: the DNA matches TRBJ2-7 better. The CDR3 consists of 13 residues. Per the germline V gene, CDR1 is MNHEY and CDR2 is SVGAGI. This CDR3 reads CTSSYLRGYEQYF. The CDR3 DNA reads as TGTACCAGCAGTTACCTCCGGGGATACGAGCAGTACTTC.

This clonotype was seen a few times. The chain uses TRBV7-9 and TRBJ2-7; D unclear. Germline assignment: CDR1 SEHNR and CDR2 FQNEAQ (reference sequence). The CDR3 has 17 amino acids. The ends were cut back, 5 bases at V and 0 bases at J, with 20 bases in the middle. The CDR3 bases are TGTGCCAGCAGCCCATCAAGACTTGGGATCAGCTCCTACGAGCAGTACTTC. The encoded protein is CASSPSRLGISSYEQYF.

The rearrangement joins TRBV11-1 to TRBJ2-5; 9 bases align to TRBD2. Germline V gene lookup returns CDR1 SGHAT and CDR2 FQDESV (reference sequence). The CDR3 covers 16 residues. V lost 7 bases, J lost 2 bases, and 11 bases stayed unmatched. The CDR3 DNA reads as TGTGCCAGCAACCTGACCCTGGCGGGGGGGCAAGAGACCCAGTACTTC. Its translation: CASNLTLAGGQETQYF.

Note on this clonotype: The junction differs from germline at one of its ends, possibly a read error. The chain uses TRBV6-5 and TRBJ2-6, with D perhaps given as TRBD1 or TRBD2 (5 bases each). The CDR3 runs to 15 residues. The V gene's germline CDR1 is MNHEY and CDR2 SVGAGI. As DNA, the CDR3 is TGTGCCAGCAGTTACGAAATCCCCGGGGCCAACGTCCCGACTTTC. As protein: CASSYEIPGANVPTF.